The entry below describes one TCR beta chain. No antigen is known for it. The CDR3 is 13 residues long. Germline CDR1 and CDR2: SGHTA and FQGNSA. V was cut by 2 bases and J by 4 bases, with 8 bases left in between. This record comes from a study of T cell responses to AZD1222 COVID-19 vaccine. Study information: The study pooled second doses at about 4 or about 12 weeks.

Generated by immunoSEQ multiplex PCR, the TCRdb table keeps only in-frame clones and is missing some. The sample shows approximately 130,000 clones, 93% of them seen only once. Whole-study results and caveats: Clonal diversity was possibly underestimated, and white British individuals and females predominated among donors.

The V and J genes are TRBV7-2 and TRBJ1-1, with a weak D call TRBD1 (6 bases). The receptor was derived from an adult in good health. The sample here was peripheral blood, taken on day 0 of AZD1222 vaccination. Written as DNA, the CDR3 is TGTGCCAGCAGCTTAAAGGGGGGCACTGAAGCTTTCTTT. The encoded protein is CASSLKGGTEAFF.